The source of this TCR beta chain is a study of shared clonotypes between healthy human individuals. The method was immunoSEQ multiplex PCR; TCRdb's version includes in-frame clones alone and lacks a portion of them. The table shows millions of clones, with roughly 93% occurring only once. Germline loops: CDR1 KGHSH, CDR2 LQKENI. The CDR3 is made up of 15 amino acids. V shed 0 bases and J 16 bases; nucleotides not matched to a gene: 10. The specimen was naive CD4+ T cells from PBMCs. The subset was: CD45RA+ positively selected. The chain uses TRBV18 and TRBJ2-1; the match to TRBD1 covers 12 bases. The TCR comes from a man in his late teens or twenties in good health. Some clones in this sample may be carry-over from other donors' samples. CDR3 protein: CASSPPGTGGSNSFF. The CDR3 DNA reads TGTGCCAGCTCACCACCCGGGACAGGGGGCTCTAACTCTTTCTTC.